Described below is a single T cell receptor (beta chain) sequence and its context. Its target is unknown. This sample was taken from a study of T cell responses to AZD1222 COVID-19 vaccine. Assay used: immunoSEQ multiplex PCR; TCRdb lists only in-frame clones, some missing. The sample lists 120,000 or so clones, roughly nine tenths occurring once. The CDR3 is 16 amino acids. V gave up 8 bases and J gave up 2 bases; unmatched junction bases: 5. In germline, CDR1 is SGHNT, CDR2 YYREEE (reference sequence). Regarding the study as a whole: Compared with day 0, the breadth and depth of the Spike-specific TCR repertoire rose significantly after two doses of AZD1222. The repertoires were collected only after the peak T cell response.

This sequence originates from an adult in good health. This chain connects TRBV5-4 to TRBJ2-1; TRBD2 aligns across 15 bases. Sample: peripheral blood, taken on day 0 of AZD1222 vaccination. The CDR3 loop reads CASMGLAGGTYNEQFF. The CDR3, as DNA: TGTGCCAGTATGGGACTAGCGGGAGGAACCTACAATGAGCAGTTCTTC. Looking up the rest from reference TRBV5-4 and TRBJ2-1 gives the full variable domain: ETGVTQSPTHLIKTRGQQVTLRCSSQSGHNTVSWYQQALGQGPQFIFQYYREEENGRGNFPPRFSGLQFPNYSSELNVNALELDDSALYLCASMGLAGGTYNEQFFGPGTRLTVL.